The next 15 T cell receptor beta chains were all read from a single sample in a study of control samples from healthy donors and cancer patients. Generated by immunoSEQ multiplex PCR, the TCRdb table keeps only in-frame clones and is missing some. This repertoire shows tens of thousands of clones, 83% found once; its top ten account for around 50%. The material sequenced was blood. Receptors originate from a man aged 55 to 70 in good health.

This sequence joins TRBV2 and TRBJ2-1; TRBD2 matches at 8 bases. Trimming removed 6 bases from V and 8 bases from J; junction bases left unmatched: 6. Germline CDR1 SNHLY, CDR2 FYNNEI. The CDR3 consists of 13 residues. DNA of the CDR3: TGTGCCAGCAGGGGGACTAGTTTGGATGAGCAGTTCTTC. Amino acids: CASRGTSLDEQFF.

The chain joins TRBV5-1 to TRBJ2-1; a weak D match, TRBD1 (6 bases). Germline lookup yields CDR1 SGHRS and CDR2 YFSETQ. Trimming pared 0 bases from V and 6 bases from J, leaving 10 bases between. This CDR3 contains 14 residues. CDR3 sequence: CASSLAGALNEQFF. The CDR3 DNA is TGCGCCAGCAGCTTGGCAGGGGCCCTCAATGAGCAGTTCTTC.

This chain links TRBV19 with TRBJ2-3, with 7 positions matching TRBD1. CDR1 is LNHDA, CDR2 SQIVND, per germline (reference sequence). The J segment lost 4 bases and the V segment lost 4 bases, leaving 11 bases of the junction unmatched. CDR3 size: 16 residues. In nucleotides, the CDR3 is TGTGCCAGTAGTACCCGACAGGGCCACCGGCCAGATACGCAGTATTTT. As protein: CASSTRQGHRPDTQYF.

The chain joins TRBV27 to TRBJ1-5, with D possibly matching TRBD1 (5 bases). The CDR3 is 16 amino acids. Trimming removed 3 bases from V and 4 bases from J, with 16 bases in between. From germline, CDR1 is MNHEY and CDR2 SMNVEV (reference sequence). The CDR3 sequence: CASSFPGGPGNQPQHF. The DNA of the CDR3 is TGTGCCAGCAGTTTCCCCGGGGGACCCGGGAATCAGCCCCAGCATTTT.

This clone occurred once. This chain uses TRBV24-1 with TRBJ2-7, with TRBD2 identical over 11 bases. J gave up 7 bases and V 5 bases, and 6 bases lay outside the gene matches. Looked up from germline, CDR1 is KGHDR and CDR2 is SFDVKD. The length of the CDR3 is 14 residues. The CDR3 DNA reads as TGTGCCACCAGTGCGACTAGCGGGATCTTAGAGCAGTACTTC. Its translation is CATSATSGILEQYF.

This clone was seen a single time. The CDR3 region has the DNA TGTGCCACCAGTGATTCGGGAGCTCAGCCCCAGCATTTT. Amino acid sequence: CATSDSGAQPQHF. The rearrangement uses TRBV24-1 and TRBJ1-5; no firm D call. With 2 bases removed from V and 6 bases from J, the gap between germline ends came to 7 bases. Germline V CDR1 and CDR2: KGHDR, SFDVKD. The CDR3 totals 13 residues.

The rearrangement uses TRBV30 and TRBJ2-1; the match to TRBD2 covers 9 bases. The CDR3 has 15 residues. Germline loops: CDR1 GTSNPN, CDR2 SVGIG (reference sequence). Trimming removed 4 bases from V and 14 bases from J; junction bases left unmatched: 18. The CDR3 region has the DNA TGTGCCTGGAAAATGGAGGGACTAGCATACGTAGAGGAGTTCTTC. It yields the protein CAWKMEGLAYVEEFF.

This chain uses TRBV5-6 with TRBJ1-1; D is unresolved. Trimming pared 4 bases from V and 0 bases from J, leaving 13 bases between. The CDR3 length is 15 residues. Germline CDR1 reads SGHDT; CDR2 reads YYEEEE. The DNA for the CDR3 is TGTGCCAGCAGCCGATCATTCATGATGAACACTGAAGCTTTCTTT. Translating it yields CASSRSFMMNTEAFF.

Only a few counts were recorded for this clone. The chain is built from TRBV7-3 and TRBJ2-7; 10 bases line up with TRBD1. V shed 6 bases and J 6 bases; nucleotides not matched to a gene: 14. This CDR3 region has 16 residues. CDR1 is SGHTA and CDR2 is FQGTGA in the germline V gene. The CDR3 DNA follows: TGTGCCAGCAGTTTGGTTGGGCCGGACAGGGGGTCCGAGCAGTACTTC. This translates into CASSLVGPDRGSEQYF. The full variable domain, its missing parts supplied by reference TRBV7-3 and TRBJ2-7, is GAGVSQTPSNKVTEKGKYVELRCDPISGHTALYWYRQSLGQGPEFLIYFQGTGAADDSGLPNDRFFAVRPEGSVSTLKIQRTERGDSAVYLCASSLVGPDRGSEQYFGPGTRLTVT.

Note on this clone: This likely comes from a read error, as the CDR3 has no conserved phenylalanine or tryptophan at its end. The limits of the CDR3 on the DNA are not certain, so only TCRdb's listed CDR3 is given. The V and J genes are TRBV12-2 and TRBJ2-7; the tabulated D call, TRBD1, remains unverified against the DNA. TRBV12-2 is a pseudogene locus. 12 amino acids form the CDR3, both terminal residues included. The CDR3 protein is CASRLVGKTVYN.

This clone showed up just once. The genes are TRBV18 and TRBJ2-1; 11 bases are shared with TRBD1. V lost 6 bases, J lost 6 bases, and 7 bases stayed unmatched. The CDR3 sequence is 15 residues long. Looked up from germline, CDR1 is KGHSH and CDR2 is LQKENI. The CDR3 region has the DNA TGTGCCAGCTCCCAAGGACAGGGGGCGCGCAATGAGCAGTTCTTC. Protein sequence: CASSQGQGARNEQFF. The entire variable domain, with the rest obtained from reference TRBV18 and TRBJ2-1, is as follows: NAGVMQNPRHLVRRRGQEARLRCSPMKGHSHVYWYRQLPEEGLKFMVYLQKENIIDESGMPKERFSAEFPKEGPSILRIQQVVRGDSAAYFCASSQGQGARNEQFFGPGTRLTVL.

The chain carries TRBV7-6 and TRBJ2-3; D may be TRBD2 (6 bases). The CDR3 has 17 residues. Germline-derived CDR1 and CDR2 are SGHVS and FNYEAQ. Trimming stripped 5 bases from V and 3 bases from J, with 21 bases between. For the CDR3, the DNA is TGTGCCAGCAGCCCCCGTGGGGGGACTCAAGGTACAGATACGCAGTATTTT. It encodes CASSPRGGTQGTDTQYF.

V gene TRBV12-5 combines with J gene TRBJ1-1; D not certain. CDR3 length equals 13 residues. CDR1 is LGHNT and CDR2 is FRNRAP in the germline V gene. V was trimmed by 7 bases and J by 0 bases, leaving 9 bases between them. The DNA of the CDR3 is TGTGCTAGTGCCCAAAGGGTGAACACTGAAGCTTTCTTT. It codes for CASAQRVNTEAFF.

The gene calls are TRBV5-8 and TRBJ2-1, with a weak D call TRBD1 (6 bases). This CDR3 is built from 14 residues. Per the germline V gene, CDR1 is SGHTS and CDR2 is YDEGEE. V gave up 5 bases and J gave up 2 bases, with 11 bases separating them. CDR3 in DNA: TGTGCCAGCAGACTCGGGACACCCTACAATGAGCAGTTCTTC. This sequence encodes CASRLGTPYNEQFF.

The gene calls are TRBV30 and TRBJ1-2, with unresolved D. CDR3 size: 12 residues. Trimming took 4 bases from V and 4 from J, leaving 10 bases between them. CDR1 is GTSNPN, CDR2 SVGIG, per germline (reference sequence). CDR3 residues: CAWTPGVYGYTF. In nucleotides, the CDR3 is TGTGCCTGGACCCCCGGGGTCTATGGCTACACCTTC.